This entry lists 23 T cell receptor beta chains sequenced from one sample in a study of T cell repertoires in cytomegalovirus infection. These receptors' antigens are unknown. TCRdb itself ran the reads through MiXCR, one entry per CDR3 protein. The table shows hundreds of thousands of distinct CDR3 sequences, with 30% to 35% occurring only once. The sample here was cultured PBMCs, taken from culture after CMV antigen stimulation. Every receptor here comes from a human donor in good health (CMV status not recorded). Some clones in this sample may be carry-over from other donors' samples.

This clonotype was seen only a few times. This rearrangement joins TRBV7-6 to TRBJ2-2; a possible D gene is TRBD1 (7 bases). Germline V lookup: CDR1 SGHVS, CDR2 FNYEAQ. The CDR3 consists of 14 residues. The V and J ends lost 5 bases and 5 bases respectively, with 12 bases between them. The CDR3 region has the DNA TGTGCCAGCAGCAGGGCAGGGGGGACCGGGGAGCTGTTTTTT. Translating gives CASSRAGGTGELFF.

The chain joins TRBV20-1 to TRBJ1-2; D ambiguous. CDR1 and CDR2 (germline): DFQATT, SNEGSKA (reference sequence). V gave up 5 bases and J gave up 1 base, with 8 bases separating them. This CDR3 comprises 12 residues. For the CDR3, the DNA is TGCAGTGCTCAACAGTTTAACTATGGCTACACCTTC. It encodes CSAQQFNYGYTF.

V is TRBV7-6 and J is TRBJ2-6; D is undetermined. V lost 10 bases to trimming and J lost 0 bases, with 1 base between them. CDR3 length: 11 amino acids. Looked up from germline, CDR1 is SGHVS and CDR2 is FNYEAQ. The CDR3 coding sequence is TGTGCCATCTCTGGGGCCAACGTCCTGACTTTC. Translation gives CAISGANVLTF.

The V call is TRBV5-4, the J call TRBJ2-1; D gene unclear. Trimming removed 4 bases from V and 0 bases from J, with 14 bases in between. CDR1 is SGHNT, CDR2 YYREEE, per germline (reference sequence). CDR3 length: 16 residues. The CDR3 loop is CASSPDFSSSYNEQFF. CDR3 in DNA: TGTGCCAGCAGCCCTGACTTCTCGAGCTCCTACAATGAGCAGTTCTTC.

This chain links TRBV23-1 with TRBJ2-7; D might be TRBD1 or TRBD2, each matching 5 bases. TRBV23-1 is flagged as an ORF with uncertain function. CDR3 length: 15 residues. V was trimmed by 2 bases and J by 4 bases, leaving 15 bases between them. CDR3 nucleotides: TGCGCCAGCAGTCAAACCGGGACGACGAGATACGAGCAGTACGTC. The encoded protein is CASSQTGTTRYEQYV.

This clonotype was detected many times. V is TRBV5-5 and J is TRBJ1-1; D gene unclear. The CDR3 covers 14 residues. Trimming pared 0 bases from V and 3 bases from J, leaving 9 bases between. CDR1 is SGHKS, CDR2 YYEKEE, per germline (reference sequence). CDR3 protein: CASSLEVGYTEAFF. For the CDR3, the DNA is TGTGCCAGCAGCTTGGAAGTGGGATACACTGAAGCTTTCTTT.

Only a few counts were recorded for this clonotype. The CDR3, as DNA: TGCGCCAGCAGCCAGGGACTAGCGGGAGTTCTCTCCTACAATGAGCAGTTCTTC. This translates into CASSQGLAGVLSYNEQFF. V gene TRBV4-1 combines with J gene TRBJ2-1; 14 nucleotides agree with TRBD2. Per germline, CDR1 MGHRA and CDR2 YSYEKL. The CDR3 has 18 residues. The V gene end was trimmed by 3 bases and the J gene end by 0 bases; junction bases not matched to a gene: 4.

This clonotype was found a few times. The genes are TRBV29-1 and TRBJ2-2, with no clear D. The CDR3 length is 14 residues. Germline V gene data show CDR1 as SQVTM and CDR2 as ANQGSEA. V was shortened by 7 bases and J by 0 bases, with 12 bases between the two germline ends. In DNA form, the CDR3 reads TGCAGCGCCGCATGGGGAACGAACACCGGGGAGCTGTTTTTT. Translating it yields CSAAWGTNTGELFF.

The chain is built from TRBV7-9 and TRBJ1-2, with D maybe TRBD1 (5 bases). Trimming removed 5 bases from V and 6 bases from J, with 16 bases in between. The CDR3 sequence is 14 residues long. The germline gives CDR1 SEHNR, CDR2 FQNEAQ (reference sequence). Written as DNA, the CDR3 is TGTGCCAGCAGCGTAACCGGGACCTTGAATGGCTACACCTTC. It yields the protein CASSVTGTLNGYTF.

The J gene is TRBJ1-4, the V gene TRBV12-3 or TRBV12-4; D not resolved. This CDR3 has 12 residues. Trimming left V 3 bases short and J 10 bases short, with 9 bases between. The CDR3 nucleotides read TGTGCCAGCAGTTTGACCCGGGGAAAACTGTTTTTT. It yields the protein CASSLTRGKLFF.

This sequence joins TRBV19 and TRBJ1-1, with 8 bases fitting TRBD1. From germline, CDR1 is LNHDA and CDR2 SQIVND (reference sequence). The CDR3 totals 13 residues. V lost 10 bases, J lost 1 base, and 5 bases stayed unmatched. This CDR3 reads CAIRDRRNTEAFF. The DNA for the CDR3 is TGTGCCATCCGGGACAGGAGGAACACTGAAGCTTTCTTT.

The chain employs TRBV11-2 and TRBJ1-1; D is unclear. The CDR3 has 14 amino acids. Germline V lookup: CDR1 SGHAT, CDR2 FQNNGV. Trimming took off 2 bases at V and 4 bases at J, with 11 bases between the two ends. CDR3 protein: CASSLFLTGTEAFF. Written as DNA, the CDR3 is TGTGCCAGCAGCTTATTTTTAACGGGCACTGAAGCTTTCTTT.

The V and J genes are TRBV4-1 and TRBJ1-2; unclear D gene. In germline, CDR1 is MGHRA, CDR2 YSYEKL. V lost 0 bases and J 10 bases, leaving 18 bases between the germline ends. CDR3 length equals 15 residues. The CDR3 region is CASSQEALGRYDYTF. DNA of the CDR3: TGCGCCAGCAGCCAAGAGGCGTTGGGGAGATACGACTACACCTTC.

This clonotype came up many times. V gene TRBV7-2 combines with J gene TRBJ2-1, with D perhaps matching TRBD1 or TRBD2 (5 bases each). The CDR3 sequence is 16 residues long. The V end lost 5 bases, the J end lost 4 bases, and 18 bases lay between the germline ends. In germline, CDR1 is SGHTA, CDR2 FQGNSA. In nucleotides, the CDR3 is TGTGCCAGCAGCCGGGACGGGGTAAATTTTTACAATGAGCAGTTCTTC. Amino acids: CASSRDGVNFYNEQFF.

This clonotype was counted at least ten times. This chain uses TRBV7-6 with TRBJ2-3, with 10 bases matching TRBD1. Germline V gene sequence: CDR1 SGHVS, CDR2 FNYEAQ. CDR3 length equals 17 residues. Unmatched junction bases numbered 11, after V lost 6 bases and J lost 2 bases. In DNA form, the CDR3 reads TGTGCCAGCAGACCTACGACAGGGGGCGCGATCACAGATACGCAGTATTTT. It translates to CASRPTTGGAITDTQYF.

The chain joins TRBV4-1 to TRBJ2-3; D gene ambiguous. V lost 1 base and J 4 bases, leaving 21 bases between the germline ends. Germline V lookup: CDR1 MGHRA, CDR2 YSYEKL. The CDR3 covers 18 residues. The DNA for the CDR3 is TGCGCCAGCAGCCAAGTATTCGGTTCGGTCGGGTTTTCAGATACGCAGTATTTT. It encodes CASSQVFGSVGFSDTQYF.

This clonotype occurred a few times. The V gene is TRBV4-3, the J gene TRBJ1-1, with D maybe TRBD1 (5 bases). This CDR3 is 16 amino acids long. Trimming pared 2 bases from V and 0 bases from J, leaving 13 bases between. The germline V gene has CDR1 LGHNA and CDR2 YSLEER. The chain's CDR3 is CASSQQGGALNTEAFF. DNA of the CDR3: TGCGCCAGCAGCCAACAAGGCGGGGCCCTGAACACTGAAGCTTTCTTT.

In nucleotides, the CDR3 is TGTGCCAGCAGCTTAACCCGACCCACCTGGGCGGGGGTTTACAATGAGCAGTTCTTC. This sequence encodes CASSLTRPTWAGVYNEQFF. V gene TRBV7-3 combines with J gene TRBJ2-1, with 7 bases matching TRBD2. Germline loops: CDR1 SGHTA, CDR2 FQGTGA. The CDR3 runs to 19 residues. Unmatched junction bases numbered 15, after V lost 0 bases and J lost 4 bases.

This clonotype occurred a few times. J is TRBJ2-1 and V is TRBV2; D remains unclear. Per the germline V gene, CDR1 is SNHLY and CDR2 is FYNNEI. V lost 4 bases and J 9 bases, leaving 13 bases between the germline ends. This CDR3 contains 13 residues. The CDR3 region has the DNA TGTGCCAGCAGTGGGGTATCAGGTATTGAGCAGTTCTTC. Protein: CASSGVSGIEQFF. The variable domain in full, completed from reference TRBV2 and TRBJ2-1, reads EPEVTQTPSHQVTQMGQEVILRCVPISNHLYFYWYRQILGQKVEFLVSFYNNEISEKSEIFDDQFSVERPDGSNFTLKIRSTKLEDSAMYFCASSGVSGIEQFFGPGTRLTVL.

Comment on this clonotype: At one of its ends the junction is not consistent with the germline gene, which may arise from a read error. The CDR3 nucleotides are TGTGCCAGCAGCTTGAGCCAGGGCAGAAGCTCTGGGGCCAACGTCCTGACTTTC. Translating it yields CASSLSQGRSSGANVLTF. The chain links TRBV5-3 to TRBJ2-6, with a possible D match to TRBD1 (5 bases). TRBV5-3 is an ORF, and what it does is uncertain. CDR3 length: 18 residues.

V gene TRBV7-2 combines with J gene TRBJ1-5; TRBD1 agrees at 7 bases. This CDR3 comprises 17 residues. Germline CDR1 is SGHTA and CDR2 is FQGNSA. V dropped 1 base and J dropped 4; count of bases not matched to a gene: 10. The CDR3 here is CASSLVFGGTENQPQHF. In nucleotides, the CDR3 is TGTGCCAGCAGCTTAGTATTCGGCGGGACAGAGAATCAGCCCCAGCATTTT.

The rearrangement joins TRBV6-4 to TRBJ1-5, with D possibly matching TRBD1 (6 bases). The germline gives CDR1 MRHNA, CDR2 SNTAGT. The CDR3 spans 15 residues. The V end lost 8 bases, the J end lost 1 base, and 15 bases lay between the germline ends. In DNA, the CDR3 is TGTGCCAGCGATCCTTTGGACAGCAGCAATCAGCCCCAGCATTTT. Translated, it gives CASDPLDSSNQPQHF.

The genes are TRBV27 and TRBJ2-1; D is perhaps TRBD2 (7 bases). Deletions cut 3 bases from V and 9 bases from J, with 15 bases between. The CDR3 has 14 residues. CDR1 and CDR2 (germline): MNHEY, SMNVEV (reference sequence). In nucleotides, the CDR3 is TGTGCCAGCAGTTTCCAGGTTGGGGGGGCTGAGCAGTTCTTC. It yields the protein CASSFQVGGAEQFF.